The clone carrying this T cell receptor (beta chain) was recorded many times. Its antigen is undetermined. Library construction for TCR beta used iRepertoire HTBI primers and Arm-PCR of CDR3 regions. Under the authors' procedure: Identification of gene segments yielded approximately 62 TRBV and roughly 15 TRBJ across samples. From the multiplex PCR reads, TCRdb called clonotypes with MiXCR, one entry per CDR3 protein. These V and J calls are TCRdb output, not the study's own analysis. Of a few hundred thousand distinct CDR3 sequences in the sample, 21% are singletons; the top ten hold 14%. This record belongs to a study of regulatory T cells in long-lasting Graves disease. Study conclusions and caveats: Accuracy could have been hurt by small sample size.

The time point was: persistent/refractory GD, antithyroid drugs over 5 years with positive TRAb. Scientists built the TCR library using RNA that was extracted from PBMCs. V was shortened by 0 bases and J by 4 bases, with 18 bases between the two germline ends. Germline V gene data show CDR1 as PRHDT and CDR2 as FYEKMQ (reference sequence). The CDR3 extends over 17 amino acids. The material sequenced was peripheral blood mononuclear cells (PBMCs), taken when the disease was refractory, from a patient treated with antithyroid drugs. The receptor was derived from a female donor with Graves disease. The chain couples TRBV13 to TRBJ1-1; D may be TRBD1 (5 bases). CDR3 in amino acids: CASSLGLTGVGSTEAFF. The CDR3 region has the DNA TGTGCCAGCAGCTTAGGCCTAACGGGGGTGGGCAGCACTGAAGCTTTCTTT.